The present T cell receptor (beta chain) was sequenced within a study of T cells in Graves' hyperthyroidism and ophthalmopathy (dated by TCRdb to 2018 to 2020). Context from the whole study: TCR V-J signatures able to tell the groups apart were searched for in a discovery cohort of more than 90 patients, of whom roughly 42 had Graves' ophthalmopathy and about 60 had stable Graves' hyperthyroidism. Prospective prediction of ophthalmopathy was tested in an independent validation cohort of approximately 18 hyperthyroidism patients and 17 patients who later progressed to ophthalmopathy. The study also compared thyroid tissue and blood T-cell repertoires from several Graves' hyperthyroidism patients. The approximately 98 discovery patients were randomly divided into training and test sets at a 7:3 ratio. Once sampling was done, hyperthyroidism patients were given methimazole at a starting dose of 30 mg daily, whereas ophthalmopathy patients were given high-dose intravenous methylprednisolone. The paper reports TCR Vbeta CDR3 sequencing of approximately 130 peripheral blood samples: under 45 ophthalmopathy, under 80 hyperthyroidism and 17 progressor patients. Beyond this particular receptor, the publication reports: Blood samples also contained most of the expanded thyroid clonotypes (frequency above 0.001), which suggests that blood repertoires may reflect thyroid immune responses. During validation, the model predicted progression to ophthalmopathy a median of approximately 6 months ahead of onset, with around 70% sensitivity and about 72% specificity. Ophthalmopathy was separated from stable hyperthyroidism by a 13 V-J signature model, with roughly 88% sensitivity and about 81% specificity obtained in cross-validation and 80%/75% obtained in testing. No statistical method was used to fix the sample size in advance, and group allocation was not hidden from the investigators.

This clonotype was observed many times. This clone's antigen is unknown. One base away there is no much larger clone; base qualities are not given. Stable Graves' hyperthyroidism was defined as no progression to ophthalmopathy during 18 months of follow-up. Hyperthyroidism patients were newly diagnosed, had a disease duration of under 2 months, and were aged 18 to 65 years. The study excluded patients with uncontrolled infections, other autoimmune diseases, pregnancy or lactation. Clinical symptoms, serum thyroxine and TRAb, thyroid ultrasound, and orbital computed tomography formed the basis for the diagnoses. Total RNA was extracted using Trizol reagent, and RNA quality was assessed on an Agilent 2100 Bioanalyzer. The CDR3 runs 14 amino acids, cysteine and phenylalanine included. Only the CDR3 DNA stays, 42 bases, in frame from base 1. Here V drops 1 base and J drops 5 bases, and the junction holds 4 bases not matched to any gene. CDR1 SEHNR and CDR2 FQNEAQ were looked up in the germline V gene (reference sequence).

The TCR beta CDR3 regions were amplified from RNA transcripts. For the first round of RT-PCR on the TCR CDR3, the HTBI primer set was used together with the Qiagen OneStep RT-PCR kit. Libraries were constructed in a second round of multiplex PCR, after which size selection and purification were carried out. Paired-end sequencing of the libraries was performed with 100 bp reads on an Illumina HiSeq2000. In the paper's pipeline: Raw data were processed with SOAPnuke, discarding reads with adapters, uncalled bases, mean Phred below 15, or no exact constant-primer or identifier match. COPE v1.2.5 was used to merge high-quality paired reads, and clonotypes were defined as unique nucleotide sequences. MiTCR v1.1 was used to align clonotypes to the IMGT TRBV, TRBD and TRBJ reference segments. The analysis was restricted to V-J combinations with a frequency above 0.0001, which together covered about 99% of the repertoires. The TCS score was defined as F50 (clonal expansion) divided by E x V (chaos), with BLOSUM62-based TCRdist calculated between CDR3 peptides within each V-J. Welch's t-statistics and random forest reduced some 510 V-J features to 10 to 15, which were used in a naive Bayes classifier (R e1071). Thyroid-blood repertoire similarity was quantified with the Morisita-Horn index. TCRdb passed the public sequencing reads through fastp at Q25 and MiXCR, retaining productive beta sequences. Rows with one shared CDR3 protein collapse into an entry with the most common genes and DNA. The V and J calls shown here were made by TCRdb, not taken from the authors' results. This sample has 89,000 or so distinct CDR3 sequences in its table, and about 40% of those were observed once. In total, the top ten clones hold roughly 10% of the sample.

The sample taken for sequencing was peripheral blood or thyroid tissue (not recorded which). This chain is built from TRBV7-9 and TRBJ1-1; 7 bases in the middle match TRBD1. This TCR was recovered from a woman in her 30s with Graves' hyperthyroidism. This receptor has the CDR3 CASSLEAGGTEAFF. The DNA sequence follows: TGTGCCAGCAGCTTAGAGGCAGGGGGAACTGAAGCTTTCTTT.